A selection of T cell receptor beta chains follows, all from one sample in a study of T cells after yellow fever vaccination. TCRdb analysed the 5' RACE reads with MiXCR anew, one entry per CDR3 protein. The sample shows some 69,000 distinct CDR3 sequences, approximately 5% of them seen only once. The sequencing used CD4+ T cells sorted from PBMCs, collected less than 18 days after the first yellow fever vaccination. These receptors originate from a man younger than 35 who received the YFV17D yellow fever vaccine. Both conserved end residues are part of each CDR3. D genes are given only for firm matches. Clone size is stated in some rows and not others, as once, few, many or a class when expanded.

TRBJ1-5 many - TRBV6-2/TRBV6-3 CASSSISYSNQPQHF TGTGCCAGCAGTTCAATTTCTTATAGCAATCAGCCCCAGCATTTT
TRBJ2-1 many TRBD2 TRBV20-1 CSVHRASGGAWNNEQFF TGCAGTGTCCATCGGGCTAGCGGGGGGGCTTGGAACAATGAGCAGTTCTTC
TRBJ2-1 many TRBD1 TRBV12-3/TRBV12-4 CASSRTGSSEQFF TGTGCCAGCAGTAGGACAGGGTCTAGTGAGCAGTTCTTC
TRBJ1-6 many TRBD1 TRBV6-5 CASSYAIRTGWGGNSPLHF TGTGCCAGCAGTTACGCTATTAGGACAGGGTGGGGGGGTAATTCACCCCTCCACTTT
TRBJ1-1 many - TRBV15 CATSRDRLAEAFF TGTGCCACCAGCAGAGACAGACTGGCTGAAGCTTTCTTT
TRBJ2-5 many - TRBV4-1 CASSQTPDGGRRETQYF TGCGCCAGCAGCCAGACTCCGGACGGTGGACGACGGGAGACCCAGTACTTC
TRBJ1-2 many TRBD1 TRBV5-6 CASSPRRRDRGSHGYTF TGTGCCAGCAGCCCGCGGCGTCGGGACAGGGGAAGCCATGGCTACACCTTC
TRBJ2-3 many TRBD2 TRBV5-8 CASSSGGLIDTQYF TGTGCCAGCAGCTCGGGGGGGCTCATAGATACGCAGTATTTT
TRBJ2-6 few - TRBV4-3 CASSQAIRVAGANVLTF TGCGCCAGCAGCCAAGCGATAAGGGTGGCGGGGGCCAACGTCCTGACTTTC
TRBJ1-4 - - TRBV5-1 CASSDPGATNEKLFF TGCGCCAGCAGCGACCCGGGTGCAACTAATGAAAAACTGTTTTTT
TRBJ1-5 many - TRBV12-3/TRBV12-4 CASSLESPGPQHF TGTGCCAGCAGTTTGGAGTCCCCGGGGCCCCAGCATTTT
TRBJ1-5 many TRBD1 TRBV27 CASSFSGGNLNQPQHF TGTGCCAGCAGTTTCTCAGGGGGAAACCTCAATCAGCCCCAGCATTTT
TRBJ1-3 many TRBD1 TRBV7-9 CASRTGTGGSGNTIYF TGTGCCTCACGCACGGGGACAGGGGGCTCTGGAAACACCATATATTTT